This T cell receptor (beta chain) was sequenced during a study of blood T cell repertoires in COVID-19. Background on the study: Samples representing acute and convalescent COVID-19 were sourced from the United States, Italy and Spain. T cells, B-cell-depleted T cells, or PBMCs supplied cDNA or gDNA.

Germline loops: CDR1 MNHEY, CDR2 SVGEGT. V was trimmed by 5 bases and J by 5 bases, leaving 18 bases between them. The CDR3 runs to 15 residues. In the study's own analysis: Scientists estimated how many nucleated cells there were by amplifying reference gene primers. Sequencing was performed with immunoSEQ multiplex PCR; in TCRdb, only in-frame clones are kept and a portion is missing. Clonal size and the V and J genes are those of that table, whereas D and trimming came from the DNA. Here the sample spans about 150,000 clones, about four fifths being singletons. Sample: peripheral blood. This chain links TRBV6-2 or TRBV6-3 with TRBJ1-1; perhaps TRBD1 as D (5 bases). This receptor was taken from a woman over 75 with acute or convalescent COVID-19. CDR3 DNA sequence: TGTGCCAGCAGTACCCCCTGGGGGGGAGGGACTGAAGCTTTCTTT. It is translated as CASSTPWGGGTEAFF.